This T cell receptor (beta chain) was recovered during a study of vaccination effects on CD4 cells after COVID-19. General study findings and limits: The study found marked clonal contraction of infection- and vaccine-induced clones late after vaccination.

ViraFEST expansion of antigen-specific CD4+ T cells with viral peptide pools preceded sequencing. Cells that had been cultured for less than eleven days were the source of isolated CD4+ T cells. Previously uninfected by SARS-CoV-2, the vaccine recipients also showed negative nucleocapsid antibodies. It was with around 10 IU/ml IL-2 and around 10 ug/ml peptides that roughly 2.2 million PBMC per well were cultured. A half-volume exchange with IL-2 medium occurred on days 3 and 7. As to this clone: Its antigen is undetermined.

Germline V gene lookup returns CDR1 SGHAT and CDR2 FQNNGV. V shed 4 bases and J shed 13 bases, with 17 bases lying between them. The CDR3 is 14 residues long. Produced via immunoSEQ multiplex PCR; TCRdb's table is partial and in-frame only. The sample contains around 19,000 clones, over 65% of which appear only once. This sequence was found in a human donor who received a COVID-19 vaccine. V usage is TRBV11-2 and J usage is TRBJ1-6, with D maybe TRBD1 (5 bases). The starting material was CD4+ T cells from PBMCs cultured with HCoV-NL63 spike peptides, obtained before COVID-19 vaccination. CDR3 amino acids: CASSSGTGYGPLHF. The CDR3, as DNA: TGTGCCAGCAGCTCTGGGACGGGGTATGGGCCCCTCCACTTT.